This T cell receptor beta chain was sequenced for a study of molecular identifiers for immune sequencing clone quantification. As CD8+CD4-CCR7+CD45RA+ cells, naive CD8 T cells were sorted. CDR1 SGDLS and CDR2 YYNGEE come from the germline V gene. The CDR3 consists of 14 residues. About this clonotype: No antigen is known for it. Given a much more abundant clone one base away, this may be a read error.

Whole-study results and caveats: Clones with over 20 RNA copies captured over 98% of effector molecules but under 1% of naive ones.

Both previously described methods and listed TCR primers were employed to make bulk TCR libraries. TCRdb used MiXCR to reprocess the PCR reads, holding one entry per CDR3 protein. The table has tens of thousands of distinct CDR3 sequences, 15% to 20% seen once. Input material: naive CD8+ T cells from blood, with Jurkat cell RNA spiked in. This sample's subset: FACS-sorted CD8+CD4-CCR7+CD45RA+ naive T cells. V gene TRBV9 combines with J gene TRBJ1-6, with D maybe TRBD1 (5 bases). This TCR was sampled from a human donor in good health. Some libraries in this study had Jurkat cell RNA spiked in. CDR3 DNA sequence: TGTGCCAGCAGCGTCGGAGGGGACGGTTCACCCCTCCGCTTT. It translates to CASSVGGDGSPLRF.